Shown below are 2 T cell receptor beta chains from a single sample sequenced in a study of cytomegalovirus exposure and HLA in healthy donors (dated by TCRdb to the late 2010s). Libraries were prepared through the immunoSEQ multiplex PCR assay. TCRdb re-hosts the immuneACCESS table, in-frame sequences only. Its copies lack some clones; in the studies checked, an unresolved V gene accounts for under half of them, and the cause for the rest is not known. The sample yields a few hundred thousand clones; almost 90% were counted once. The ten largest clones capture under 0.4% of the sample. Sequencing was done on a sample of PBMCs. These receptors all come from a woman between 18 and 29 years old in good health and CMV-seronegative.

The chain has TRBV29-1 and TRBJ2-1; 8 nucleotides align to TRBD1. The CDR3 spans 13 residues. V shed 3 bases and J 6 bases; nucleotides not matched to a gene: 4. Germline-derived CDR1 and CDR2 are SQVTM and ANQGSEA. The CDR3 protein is CSVEKTGGNEQFF. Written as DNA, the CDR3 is TGCAGCGTTGAGAAAACAGGGGGCAATGAGCAGTTCTTC.

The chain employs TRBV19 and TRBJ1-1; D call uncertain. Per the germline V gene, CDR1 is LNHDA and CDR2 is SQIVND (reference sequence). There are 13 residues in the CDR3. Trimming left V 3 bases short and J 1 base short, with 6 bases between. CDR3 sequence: CASSIWANTEAFF. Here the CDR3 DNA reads TGTGCCAGTAGTATTTGGGCGAACACTGAAGCTTTCTTT.